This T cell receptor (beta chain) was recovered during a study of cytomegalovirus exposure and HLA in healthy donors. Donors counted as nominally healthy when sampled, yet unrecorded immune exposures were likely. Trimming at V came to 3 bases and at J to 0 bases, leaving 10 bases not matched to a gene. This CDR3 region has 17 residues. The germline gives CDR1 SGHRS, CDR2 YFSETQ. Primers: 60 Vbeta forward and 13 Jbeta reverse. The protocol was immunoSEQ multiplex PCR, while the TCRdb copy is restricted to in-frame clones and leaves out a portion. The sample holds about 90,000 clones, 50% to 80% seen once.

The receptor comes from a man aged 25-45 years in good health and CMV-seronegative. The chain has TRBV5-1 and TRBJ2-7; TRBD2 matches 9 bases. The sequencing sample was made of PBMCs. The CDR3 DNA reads TGCGCCAGCAGCTACGACCAACTAGCGGGTCGCTCCTACGAGCAGTACTTC. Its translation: CASSYDQLAGRSYEQYF.